These T cell receptor beta chains were read from a single sample in a study of shared clonotypes between healthy human individuals. The table came from immunoSEQ multiplex PCR; TCRdb's copy has only in-frame clones and leaves some out. The sample contains roughly 850,000 clones, roughly 96% of which appear only once. The source material was naive CD8+ T cells sorted from blood. These receptors all come from a man aged 30 to 39 in good health. Both conserved end residues are part of each CDR3. Fields, in order: D gene, V gene, clone size, J gene, CDR3 DNA, CDR3 protein. D genes are given only for firm matches. The size entry is marked missing in some rows and otherwise reads once, few, many or a size class.

D gene: .
V gene: TRBV7-6
clone size: .
J gene: TRBJ1-2
CDR3 DNA: TGTGCCAGCAGCTTAGAACACCACCCTAACTATGGCTACACCTTC
CDR3 protein: CASSLEHHPNYGYTF

D gene: .
V gene: TRBV19
clone size: .
J gene: TRBJ1-5
CDR3 DNA: TGTGCCAGTACCATTGGGTCCCCTCAGGGATCGATGGATCAGCCCCAGCATTTT
CDR3 protein: CASTIGSPQGSMDQPQHF

D gene: TRBD2
V gene: TRBV4-3
clone size: .
J gene: TRBJ2-5
CDR3 DNA: TGCGCCAGCAGCCAAGGGACTAGTAGAGAGACCCAGTACTTC
CDR3 protein: CASSQGTSRETQYF

D gene: .
V gene: TRBV11-3
clone size: .
J gene: TRBJ2-2
CDR3 DNA: TGTGCCAGCAGCTCCCGCCGGGACGGACGGACCGGGGAGCTGTTTTTT
CDR3 protein: CASSSRRDGRTGELFF

D gene: TRBD1
V gene: TRBV19
clone size: .
J gene: TRBJ1-2
CDR3 DNA: TGTGCCAGTAGTGGATGGGACAGGATCGCCGGTCTGAGTTTC
CDR3 protein: CASSGWDRIAGLSF

D gene: .
V gene: TRBV9
clone size: .
J gene: TRBJ2-1
CDR3 DNA: TGTGCCAGCAGCGTAGATGGCAGGATCAATGAGCAGTTCTTC
CDR3 protein: CASSVDGRINEQFF

D gene: TRBD2
V gene: TRBV9
clone size: .
J gene: TRBJ2-1
CDR3 DNA: TGTGCCAGCAGCGCAGGGACTAGCGGGAGTCCCTATGAGCAGTTCTTC
CDR3 protein: CASSAGTSGSPYEQFF

D gene: .
V gene: TRBV29-1
clone size: .
J gene: TRBJ1-1
CDR3 DNA: TGCAGCGTTGAGTACGCTTTCTTT
CDR3 protein: CSVEYAFF

D gene: .
V gene: TRBV5-1
clone size: .
J gene: TRBJ2-1
CDR3 DNA: TGCGCCAGCAGGTCAGTCAACAATGAGCAGTTCTTC
CDR3 protein: CASRSVNNEQFF

D gene: .
V gene: TRBV29-1
clone size: .
J gene: TRBJ2-3
CDR3 DNA: TGCAGCGTCCGGAGGGACAGCCCCAAAGTTAGCACAGATACGCAGTATTTT
CDR3 protein: CSVRRDSPKVSTDTQYF

D gene: .
V gene: TRBV7-9
clone size: .
J gene: TRBJ2-1
CDR3 DNA: TGTGCCAGCAGCTCCAGGGGGGGGACTAGCTCCTACAATGAGCAGTTCTTC
CDR3 protein: CASSSRGGTSSYNEQFF

D gene: TRBD1
V gene: TRBV28
clone size: .
J gene: TRBJ1-1
CDR3 DNA: TGTGCCAGCAGTTCAGACAGGGGGTACACTGAAGCTTTCTTT
CDR3 protein: CASSSDRGYTEAFF

D gene: TRBD2
V gene: TRBV5-1
clone size: .
J gene: TRBJ2-1
CDR3 DNA: TGCGCCAGCAGCTTGTATTCCAGCGGGACGTACAATGAGCAGTTCTTC
CDR3 protein: CASSLYSSGTYNEQFF

D gene: .
V gene: TRBV7-2
clone size: .
J gene: TRBJ2-6
CDR3 DNA: TGTGCCAGCAGCCTCCTCACCTCTGGGGCCAACGTCCTGACTTTC
CDR3 protein: CASSLLTSGANVLTF

D gene: .
V gene: TRBV7-9
clone size: .
J gene: TRBJ2-3
CDR3 DNA: TGTGCCAGCACCTCTTCCCCGGATACGCAGTATTTT
CDR3 protein: CASTSSPDTQYF

D gene: .
V gene: TRBV28
clone size: .
J gene: TRBJ1-4
CDR3 DNA: TGTGCCAGCAGTTTACAACTTAATGAAAAACTGTTTTTT
CDR3 protein: CASSLQLNEKLFF

D gene: TRBD2
V gene: TRBV6-6
clone size: .
J gene: TRBJ2-3
CDR3 DNA: TGTGCCAGCGTGGGGATAGCGGGGACAGATACGCAGTATTTT
CDR3 protein: CASVGIAGTDTQYF

D gene: .
V gene: TRBV18
clone size: .
J gene: TRBJ2-1
CDR3 DNA: TGTGCCAGCTCACCTGGGGAGCGGGTTGAGCAGTTCTTC
CDR3 protein: CASSPGERVEQFF

D gene: TRBD1
V gene: TRBV10-1
clone size: .
J gene: TRBJ2-5
CDR3 DNA: TGCGCCAGCAGTGAGTCATCAGGGGGAGAGACCCAGTACTTC
CDR3 protein: CASSESSGGETQYF

D gene: .
V gene: TRBV18
clone size: .
J gene: TRBJ1-4
CDR3 DNA: TGTGCCAGCTCACCATCCCCGGACACAACGCCGGGTGAAAAACTGTTTTTT
CDR3 protein: CASSPSPDTTPGEKLFF

D gene: TRBD1
V gene: TRBV9
clone size: .
J gene: TRBJ1-3
CDR3 DNA: TGTGCCAGCAGCGTAGGGCAGGGGGCGAAGGGAAACACCATATATTTT
CDR3 protein: CASSVGQGAKGNTIYF

D gene: .
V gene: TRBV10-3
clone size: few
J gene: TRBJ1-3
CDR3 DNA: TGTGCCATCAGGGACAGCTCTGGAAACACCATATATTTT
CDR3 protein: CAIRDSSGNTIYF

D gene: .
V gene: TRBV18
clone size: .
J gene: TRBJ1-5
CDR3 DNA: TGTGCCAGCTCACGGAACAATCAGCCCCAGCATTTT
CDR3 protein: CASSRNNQPQHF

D gene: .
V gene: TRBV7-9
clone size: .
J gene: TRBJ2-7
CDR3 DNA: TGTGCCAGCAGCCCCCGGACCACCTACGAGCAGTACTTC
CDR3 protein: CASSPRTTYEQYF

D gene: .
V gene: TRBV6-1
clone size: .
J gene: TRBJ1-2
CDR3 DNA: TGTGCCAGCAGTGAACCGACAGATTATGGCTACACCTTC
CDR3 protein: CASSEPTDYGYTF

D gene: .
V gene: TRBV14
clone size: .
J gene: TRBJ2-3
CDR3 DNA: TGTGCCAGCAGCCAAGATTATCATGGCACAGATACGCAGTATTTT
CDR3 protein: CASSQDYHGTDTQYF

D gene: .
V gene: TRBV9
clone size: .
J gene: TRBJ1-1
CDR3 DNA: TGTGCCAGCAGCGTATACAGCCTGAGTTCGGGAACTGAAGCTTTCTTT
CDR3 protein: CASSVYSLSSGTEAFF

D gene: .
V gene: TRBV2
clone size: .
J gene: TRBJ2-3
CDR3 DNA: TGTGCCAGCAGTGTGTTTCAGAACACAGATACGCAGTATTTT
CDR3 protein: CASSVFQNTDTQYF

D gene: .
V gene: TRBV19
clone size: .
J gene: TRBJ1-1
CDR3 DNA: TGTGCCAGTAGTGGGCCGGGAGGGGATCGTTGGACTGAAGCTTTCTTT
CDR3 protein: CASSGPGGDRWTEAFF

D gene: TRBD2
V gene: TRBV29-1
clone size: .
J gene: TRBJ2-2
CDR3 DNA: TGCAGCGCTAGCGGGAGAGACACCGGGGAGCTGTTTTTT
CDR3 protein: CSASGRDTGELFF

D gene: TRBD1
V gene: TRBV7-2
clone size: .
J gene: TRBJ2-3
CDR3 DNA: TGTGCCAGCAGCTCCAGCGGACAGGGTCCCTGGGATACGCAGTATTTT
CDR3 protein: CASSSSGQGPWDTQYF

D gene: .
V gene: TRBV15
clone size: .
J gene: TRBJ1-4
CDR3 DNA: TGTGCCGTCCTGGGGGGAGCAACTAATGAAAAACTGTTTTTT
CDR3 protein: CAVLGGATNEKLFF

D gene: TRBD2
V gene: TRBV12-5
clone size: .
J gene: TRBJ2-3
CDR3 DNA: TGTGCTAGTGGAGGTCCTAGCGGAGATACGCAGTATTTT
CDR3 protein: CASGGPSGDTQYF

D gene: .
V gene: TRBV7-2
clone size: .
J gene: TRBJ1-5
CDR3 DNA: TGTGCCAGCAGCTCCAGGGCGAGCAATCAGCCCCAGCATTTT
CDR3 protein: CASSSRASNQPQHF

D gene: TRBD1
V gene: TRBV18
clone size: .
J gene: TRBJ2-2
CDR3 DNA: TGTGCCAGCCCACCACAGGGGGCGAACACCGGGGAGCTGTTTTTT
CDR3 protein: CASPPQGANTGELFF

D gene: .
V gene: TRBV27
clone size: .
J gene: TRBJ2-1
CDR3 DNA: TGTGCCAGCAGCAGTACCTTAGAGCTCACCTACAATGAGCAGTTCTTC
CDR3 protein: CASSSTLELTYNEQFF

D gene: TRBD1
V gene: TRBV7-9
clone size: .
J gene: TRBJ1-2
CDR3 DNA: TGTGCCAGCAGCTCTGGGGGACAGGTATATGGCTACACCTTC
CDR3 protein: CASSSGGQVYGYTF

D gene: TRBD2
V gene: TRBV28
clone size: .
J gene: TRBJ2-1
CDR3 DNA: TGTGCCACACAATCCTTGTTGATAGCGGGAGGCTGGGAGCAGTTCTTC
CDR3 protein: CATQSLLIAGGWEQFF

D gene: .
V gene: TRBV12-5
clone size: .
J gene: TRBJ2-5
CDR3 DNA: TGTGCTAGTGCCCTCCAGCCAGGGGCCGACCAGTACTTC
CDR3 protein: CASALQPGADQYF

D gene: .
V gene: TRBV11-2
clone size: .
J gene: TRBJ1-1
CDR3 DNA: TGTGCCAGCAGCTTAGGGTGGGCAGGATTGAACACTGAAGCTTTCTTT
CDR3 protein: CASSLGWAGLNTEAFF

D gene: TRBD2
V gene: TRBV29-1
clone size: .
J gene: TRBJ2-4
CDR3 DNA: TGCAGCGTTGAACTACTAGCGGGAAACATTCAGTACTTC
CDR3 protein: CSVELLAGNIQYF

D gene: TRBD2
V gene: TRBV27
clone size: once
J gene: TRBJ2-7
CDR3 DNA: TGTGCCAGCAGTACCCGACGGACTAGCGGGAGGGCCGGGTACGAGCAGTACTTC
CDR3 protein: CASSTRRTSGRAGYEQYF

D gene: .
V gene: TRBV9
clone size: once
J gene: TRBJ2-7
CDR3 DNA: TGTGCCAGCAGCGCCTACCGGGACCCTCACTACGAGCAGTACTTC
CDR3 protein: CASSAYRDPHYEQYF

D gene: TRBD2
V gene: TRBV4-1
clone size: .
J gene: TRBJ2-7
CDR3 DNA: TGCGCCAGCAGCCAAGAAACCACTAGCGGAGGATCCTACGAGCAGTACTTC
CDR3 protein: CASSQETTSGGSYEQYF

D gene: TRBD2
V gene: TRBV14
clone size: .
J gene: TRBJ2-1
CDR3 DNA: TGTGCCAGCAGCCAACTTCAGCGGGAGTCATACAATGAGCAGTTCTTC
CDR3 protein: CASSQLQRESYNEQFF

D gene: .
V gene: TRBV7-9
clone size: .
J gene: TRBJ2-5
CDR3 DNA: TGTGCCAGCAGCTTGCTCTATGAGACCCAGTACTTC
CDR3 protein: CASSLLYETQYF

D gene: TRBD1
V gene: TRBV4-1
clone size: once
J gene: TRBJ2-7
CDR3 DNA: TGCGCCAGCAGCCACCCCGCCGAGACAGGGTCCAACGAGCAGTACTTC
CDR3 protein: CASSHPAETGSNEQYF

D gene: .
V gene: TRBV10-3
clone size: .
J gene: TRBJ2-1
CDR3 DNA: TGTGCCATCAAAGAGGGATACGACAATGAGCAGTTCTTC
CDR3 protein: CAIKEGYDNEQFF

D gene: .
V gene: TRBV19
clone size: once
J gene: TRBJ1-4
CDR3 DNA: TGTGCCAGTAGCCCCTGGGGGCAGTCTAATGAAAAACTGTTTTTT
CDR3 protein: CASSPWGQSNEKLFF

D gene: TRBD1
V gene: TRBV27
clone size: .
J gene: TRBJ1-1
CDR3 DNA: TGTGCCAGCAGTCCGGGGGCAGGGGGAATGAACACTGAAGCTTTCTTT
CDR3 protein: CASSPGAGGMNTEAFF

D gene: .
V gene: TRBV28
clone size: once
J gene: TRBJ2-3
CDR3 DNA: TGTGCCAGCCGGCGAGAGATTAGCACAGATACGCAGTATTTT
CDR3 protein: CASRREISTDTQYF

D gene: TRBD2
V gene: TRBV18
clone size: .
J gene: TRBJ2-1
CDR3 DNA: TGTGCCAGCTCACCACTAGCGGGAGGTTTCAATGAGCAGTTCTTC
CDR3 protein: CASSPLAGGFNEQFF

D gene: .
V gene: TRBV30
clone size: .
J gene: TRBJ2-7
CDR3 DNA: TGTGCCTGGAGTTGGGGGAGTAGTGACGAGCAGTACTTC
CDR3 protein: CAWSWGSSDEQYF

D gene: TRBD2
V gene: TRBV19
clone size: .
J gene: TRBJ2-3
CDR3 DNA: TGTGCCAGTAGTACGTGGACTAGCGGGGTCAGCACAGATACGCAGTATTTT
CDR3 protein: CASSTWTSGVSTDTQYF